This is a list of T cell receptor beta chains from one sample in a study of cytomegalovirus exposure and HLA in healthy donors. Produced via immunoSEQ multiplex PCR; TCRdb's table is partial and in-frame only. The sample includes about 130,000 clones. The sequenced sample consisted of PBMCs. These receptors originate from a woman between 55 and 75 years old in good health and CMV-seronegative. Both conserved end residues are trimmed from each CDR3. Each record gives: V gene, CDR3 protein.

TRBV19 | ASSIRTGYVEQY
TRBV5-1 | ASSPGVEDGYT
TRBV6-5 | ASSYSISGGYEQY
TRBV7-9 | ASSPYNEQF
TRBV5-1 | ASSLRGQAGSGGRLNTEAF
TRBV15 | ATSSLLAGGQDTQY
TRBV30 | AWSRNRGRDQPQH
TRBV5-4 | ASSPGGGTNTGELF
TRBV6-6 | ASKATYKHGYT
TRBV5-1 | ASSSGQGAVTEAF
TRBV5-4 | ASSPDRGRDGYT
TRBV2 | ASSGGPGNTIY
TRBV28 | ASTTIRSGSRYEQY
TRBV4-2 | ASSRDRAGGKTYEQY
TRBV30 | AYRRQGDEKLF
TRBV5-1 | ASSPQGNPGNTIY
TRBV4-1 | ASSKVGLAGEQF
TRBV28 | ASSLSGGLVNEQF
TRBV28 | ASSRTPNTEAF
TRBV5-1 | ASSSGGDSNQPQH
TRBV30 | AWRRDRGRIFPGYT
TRBV28 | ASSSRRGGGMAYEQY
TRBV6-5 | ASSYSTGYGYT
TRBV6-5 | ASSYQQDANYGYT
TRBV4-1 | ASSPIDRDFNSPLH
TRBV7-2 | ASSSRNTLYGYT
TRBV18 | ASSPINRGGETQY
TRBV6-4 | ASTHSSYEQY
TRBV2 | ASSEQGLVEPLH
TRBV10-3 | AISDSQGDLNIQY
TRBV5-5 | ASSLAPGAVSYEQY
TRBV9 | ASSVGAGRGNTEAF
TRBV5-6 | ASSLDRGFSTGELF
TRBV5-1 | ASRQEIRETQY
TRBV4-1 | ASKIRDSDNQPQH
TRBV7-8 | ASSLRPGMNTEAF
TRBV9 | ASSAGDSGNTIY
TRBV6-5 | ASSYSGQGNTEAF
TRBV5-1 | VSSLGGQANYGYT